This TCR beta chain is from a study of T cell responses to AZD1222 COVID-19 vaccine (TCRdb year 2021). Turning to the overall study: Because spike-specific TCR depth and breadth did not differ between the two schedules, AZD1222 recipients who got a second dose at roughly 4 weeks were pooled with those who got a second dose at roughly 12 weeks. A total of about 250 trial participants underwent TCR sequencing, of whom 200 to 220 had received two doses of AZD1222 and 26 had received two doses of the MenACWY control vaccine. Trial participants were enrolled by age into 18-55, 56-69 and 70-plus year subgroups, with approximately 150, 30 and 60 TCR-sequenced participants respectively.

To note about this clone: There is no known antigen for this receptor. Qualities for individual bases were not recorded, and no much larger clone is one base off.

In light of the paper, this sample's time point label describes: baseline before first vaccination. Samples from vaccinated people were obtained from the UK trials COV001 and COV002, which included a single-blind randomized controlled phase 2/3 trial of AZD1222 (ChAdOx1 nCoV-19) in healthy adults. For TCRbeta chain sequencing, PBMC samples were collected from trial participants at day 0 and at day 28 after the second dose. V is pruned by 0 bases and J by 1 base, leaving 3 bases of the junction without a gene match. Looking up the germline V gene yields CDR1 LGHNA and CDR2 YSLEER. The CDR3 measures 16 amino acids from cysteine to phenylalanine. The entry retains the CDR3 DNA only, 48 bases that are in frame from base 1. The CDR3 regions of human TCRbeta chains were analyzed by immunosequencing. Per the source publication's procedure: TCRs in the repertoires were compared against a reference library of SARS-CoV-2-specific TCRs that had been generated with the MIRA antigen-specificity platform. Breadth was defined as the fraction of unique TCRs that were SARS-CoV-2-associated. Depth was defined as the fraction of total T cells that were SARS-CoV-2-associated. Using the MIRA data, every spike-specific TCR was mapped to the spike region that the TCR reacted to and assigned to either a CD4 or a CD8 class. Log10-transformed breadth and depth values were compared by one-way ANOVA with Sidak's multiple comparisons tests. What TCRdb holds here is the immuneACCESS table cut down to in-frame rearrangements. Part of the clones is not present; checked against another copy, under half of the missing clones reflect an unresolved V gene, and the others are unexplained. V, J and clone size derive from that table, while D and trimming were established from the DNA sequence. This sample gives 120,000 or so clones in total; about nine tenths of them show up just once. The biggest ten clones account for roughly 8% of the sample.

Here is what the overall study found, with its caveats: Because no day 14 peak-response samples were available, the repertoires could be characterized only after the peak T cell response. The whole spike protein was spanned by vaccine-associated CD4 TCRs, and dominant responses were seen in regions 160-218 and 743-854. Conclusions about previously exposed vaccinees are limited, since just 5 or 6 AZD1222 recipients were seropositive for SARS-CoV-2 at baseline. After two AZD1222 doses, spike-specific TCR breadth and depth were significantly higher than at day 0 and than in MenACWY recipients. In the small 56-69-year group, the increase in depth fell short of significance, most likely because of low power. Participants were mostly white British, with more females than males. The authors suggested clonal diversity may have been underestimated. Nearly half of unique spike-specific TCRs reportedly recognized epitopes outside regions mutated in the B.1.351 and B.1.1.7 variants.

Sequences were derived from peripheral blood, sampled on day 0 of AZD1222 vaccination. The chain is encoded by TRBV4-3 joined to TRBJ2-3; 8 junctional bases match TRBD1. This clonotype was sampled from an adult in good health. The encoded CDR3 is CASSQDARGRTDTQYF. In nucleotides, the sequence is TGCGCCAGCAGCCAAGATGCCAGGGGGCGCACAGATACGCAGTATTTT.